The TCR beta chain under discussion was sequenced for a study of blood T cells in healthy people across ages. CDR1 and CDR2 (germline): LGHNA, YSLEER. With 0 bases removed from V and 0 bases from J, the gap between germline ends came to 6 bases. CDR3 length: 15 residues. A J-beta primer mix and a sample-barcoded 5' primer were used in a second PCR of roughly 6 to 11 cycles. The template-switch adaptor was a 5' adaptor with 12 random nucleotides. It tagged each cDNA molecule. TCRdb reprocessed the 5' RACE reads with MiXCR, giving one entry per CDR3 protein. The table records fewer than 750,000 distinct CDR3 sequences, roughly 48% of them present only once. Only a few counts were recorded for this clonotype.

Specimen: blood. J is TRBJ2-1 and V is TRBV4-3; D call uncertain. The receptor's source is an older man in good health. The CDR3 protein is CASSQDLNSYNEQFF. DNA for the CDR3: TGCGCCAGCAGCCAAGATCTTAACTCCTACAATGAGCAGTTCTTC.